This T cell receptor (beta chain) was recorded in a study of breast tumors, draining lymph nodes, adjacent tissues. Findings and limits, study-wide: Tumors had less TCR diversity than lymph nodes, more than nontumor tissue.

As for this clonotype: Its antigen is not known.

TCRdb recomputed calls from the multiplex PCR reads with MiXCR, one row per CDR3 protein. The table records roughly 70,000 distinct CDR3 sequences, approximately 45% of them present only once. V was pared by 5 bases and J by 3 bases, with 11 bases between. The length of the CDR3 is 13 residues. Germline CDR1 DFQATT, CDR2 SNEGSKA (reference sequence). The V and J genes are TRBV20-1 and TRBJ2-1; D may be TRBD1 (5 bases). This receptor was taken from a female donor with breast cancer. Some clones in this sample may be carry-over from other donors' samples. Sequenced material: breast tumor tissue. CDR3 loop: CSAPNTGYNEQFF. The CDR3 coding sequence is TGCAGTGCTCCAAATACAGGCTACAATGAGCAGTTCTTC.